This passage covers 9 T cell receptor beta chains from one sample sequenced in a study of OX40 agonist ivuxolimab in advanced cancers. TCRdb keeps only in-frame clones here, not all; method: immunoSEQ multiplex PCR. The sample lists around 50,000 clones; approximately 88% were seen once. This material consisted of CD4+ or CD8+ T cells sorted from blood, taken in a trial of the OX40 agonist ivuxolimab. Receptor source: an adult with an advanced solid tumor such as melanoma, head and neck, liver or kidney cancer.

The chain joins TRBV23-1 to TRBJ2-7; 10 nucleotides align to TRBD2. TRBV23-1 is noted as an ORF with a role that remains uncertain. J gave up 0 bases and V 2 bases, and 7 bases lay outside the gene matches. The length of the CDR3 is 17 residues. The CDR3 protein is CASSQPRGLADSYEQYF. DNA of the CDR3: TGCGCCAGCAGTCAACCGAGAGGACTAGCGGACTCCTACGAGCAGTACTTC.

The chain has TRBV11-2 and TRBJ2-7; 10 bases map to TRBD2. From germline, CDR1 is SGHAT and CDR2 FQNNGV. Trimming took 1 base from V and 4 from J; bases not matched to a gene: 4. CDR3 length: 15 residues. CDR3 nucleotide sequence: TGTGCCAGCAGCTTAGGGCAAGCGGGAGGGTACGAGCAGTACTTC. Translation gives CASSLGQAGGYEQYF. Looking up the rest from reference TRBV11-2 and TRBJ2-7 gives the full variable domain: EAGVAQSPRYKIIEKRQSVAFWCNPISGHATLYWYQQILGQGPKLLIQFQNNGVVDDSQLPKDRFSAERLKGVDSTLKIQPAKLEDSAVYLCASSLGQAGGYEQYFGPGTRLTVT.

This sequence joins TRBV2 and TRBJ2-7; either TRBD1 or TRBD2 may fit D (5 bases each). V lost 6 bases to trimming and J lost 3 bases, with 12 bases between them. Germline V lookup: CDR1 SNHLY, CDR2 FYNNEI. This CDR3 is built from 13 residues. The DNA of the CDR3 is TGTGCCAGCAGGAGGGGCCAAGGCTACGAGCAGTACTTC. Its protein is CASRRGQGYEQYF.

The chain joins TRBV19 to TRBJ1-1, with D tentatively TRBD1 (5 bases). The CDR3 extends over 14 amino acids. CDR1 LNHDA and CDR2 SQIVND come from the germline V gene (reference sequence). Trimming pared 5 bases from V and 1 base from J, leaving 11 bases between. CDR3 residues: CASSRGTTNTEAFF. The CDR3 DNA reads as TGTGCCAGTAGTCGGGGCACGACGAACACTGAAGCTTTCTTT.

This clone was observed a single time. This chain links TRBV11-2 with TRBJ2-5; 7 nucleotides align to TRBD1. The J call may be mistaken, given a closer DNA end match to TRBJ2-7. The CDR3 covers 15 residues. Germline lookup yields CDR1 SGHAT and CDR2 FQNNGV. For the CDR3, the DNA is TGTGCCAGCAGCTTAGACGGGACAGACTCCTACGAGCAGTACTTC. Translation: CASSLDGTDSYEQYF.

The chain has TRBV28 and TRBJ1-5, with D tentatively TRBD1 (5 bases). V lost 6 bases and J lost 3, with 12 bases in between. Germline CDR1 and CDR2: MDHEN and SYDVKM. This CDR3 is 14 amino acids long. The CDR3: CASRGTEFNQPQHF. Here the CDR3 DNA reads TGTGCCAGCAGAGGGACGGAATTCAATCAGCCCCAGCATTTT.

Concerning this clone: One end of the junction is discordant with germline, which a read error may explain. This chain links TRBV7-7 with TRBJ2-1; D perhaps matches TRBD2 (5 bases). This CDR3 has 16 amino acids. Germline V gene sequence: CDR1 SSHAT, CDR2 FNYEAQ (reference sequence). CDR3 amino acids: CASSPDPTGSYNEQFF. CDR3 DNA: TGTGCTAGCAGCCCGGATCCTACGGGATCCTACAATGAGCAGTTCTTC.

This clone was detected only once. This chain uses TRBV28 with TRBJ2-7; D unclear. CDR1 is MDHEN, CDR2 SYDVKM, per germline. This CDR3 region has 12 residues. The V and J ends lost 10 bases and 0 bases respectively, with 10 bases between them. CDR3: CATQRSSYEQYF. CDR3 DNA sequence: TGTGCCACCCAGCGTAGCTCCTACGAGCAGTACTTC.

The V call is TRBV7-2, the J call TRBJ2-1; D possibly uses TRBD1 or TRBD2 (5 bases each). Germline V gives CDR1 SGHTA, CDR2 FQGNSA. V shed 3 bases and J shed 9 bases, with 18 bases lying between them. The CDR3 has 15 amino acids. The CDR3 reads CASSFTGTEGGEQFF. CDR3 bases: TGTGCCAGCAGCTTCACCGGGACGGAAGGAGGTGAGCAGTTCTTC. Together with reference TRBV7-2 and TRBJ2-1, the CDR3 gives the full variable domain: GAGVSQSPSNKVTEKGKDVELRCDPISGHTALYWYRQSLGQGLEFLIYFQGNSAPDKSGLPSDRFSAERTGGSVSTLTIQRTQQEDSAVYLCASSFTGTEGGEQFFGPGTRLTVL.